Each of the 28 T cell receptor beta chains below was sequenced from the same sample in a study of T-cell memory formation after mild COVID-19. TCRdb independently ran MiXCR on the 5' RACE reads; one entry per CDR3 protein. The sample holds about 560,000 distinct CDR3 sequences; 20% to 25% are singletons and the top ten take around 9.2%. Sequencing input: PBMCs or a T cell subset sorted from them (not recorded which). The receptors originated from an adult woman who had mild COVID-19 (a few samples of this study predate the infection). Cell type and time point are not known.

The CDR3 DNA is TGTGCCAGCAGCCAAGGGACAGGGAGGGCCGGAAACAATGAGCAGTTCTTC. It specifies CASSQGTGRAGNNEQFF. The chain combines TRBV12-3 or TRBV12-4 with TRBJ2-1; 9 bases match TRBD1. The CDR3 is 17 residues long. J lost 5 bases, V lost 6 bases, and 14 bases had no gene match.

The sample holds a few counts of this clonotype. The chain employs TRBV11-3 and TRBJ2-7; 8 bases line up with TRBD1. Germline V lookup: CDR1 SGHNT, CDR2 YENEEA. V lost 6 bases, J lost 3 bases, and 7 bases stayed unmatched. The CDR3 covers 14 residues. Here the CDR3 reads CASRPGTGYYEQYF. The CDR3 bases are TGTGCCAGCAGGCCCGGGACAGGATACTACGAGCAGTACTTC. Variable domain in full (rest from reference TRBV11-3 and TRBJ2-7): EAGVVQSPRYKIIEKKQPVAFWCNPISGHNTLYWYLQNLGQGPELLIRYENEEAVDDSQLPKDRFSAERLKGVDSTLKIQPAELGDSAVYLCASRPGTGYYEQYFGPGTRLTVT.

This clonotype turned up a few times. The genes are TRBV4-3 and TRBJ2-5; 11 positions agree with TRBD2. From germline, CDR1 is LGHNA and CDR2 YSLEER. CDR3 length: 17 amino acids. V lost 2 bases and J lost 5; bases outside the gene matches: 10. The CDR3 loop reads CASSQSTSGRLGETQYF. The CDR3, as DNA: TGCGCCAGCAGCCAAAGCACTAGCGGGAGATTAGGCGAGACCCAGTACTTC.

The rearrangement links TRBV29-1 to TRBJ2-7; D could derive from TRBD1 or TRBD2 (5 bases each). CDR1 is SQVTM and CDR2 is ANQGSEA in the germline V gene. Trimming cost V 2 bases and J 1 base, with 12 bases left between them. CDR3 length: 14 residues. CDR3 sequence (DNA): TGCAGCGTTGAATCTGAGGGGCCTTCCTACGAGCAGTACTTC. It encodes CSVESEGPSYEQYF.

The V gene is TRBV7-7, the J gene TRBJ2-7; 10 bases align to TRBD1. J gave up 5 bases and V 5 bases, and 6 bases lay outside the gene matches. Looked up from germline, CDR1 is SSHAT and CDR2 is FNYEAQ (reference sequence). This CDR3 has 14 residues. The chain's CDR3 is CASSAGQGVDEQYF. The CDR3 DNA is TGTGCCAGCAGCGCCGGACAGGGGGTGGACGAGCAGTACTTC.

The gene calls are TRBV5-1 and TRBJ2-3, with D possibly being TRBD1 (6 bases). V lost 3 bases to trimming and J lost 0 bases, with 14 bases between them. Germline V lookup: CDR1 SGHRS, CDR2 YFSETQ. The CDR3 is made up of 16 amino acids. The CDR3 reads CASSSGQVGSTDTQYF. In nucleotides, the CDR3 is TGCGCCAGCAGCTCGGGACAAGTGGGAAGCACAGATACGCAGTATTTT.

This clonotype was recorded a few times. The V gene is TRBV28, the J gene TRBJ2-7, with TRBD2 matching over 8 bases. Germline lookup yields CDR1 MDHEN and CDR2 SYDVKM. The junction had 17 bases not matched to a gene; V was cut back by 3 bases and J by 1 base. The CDR3 is 19 residues long. Here the CDR3 reads CASSFSMTTGTSRSYEQYF. In DNA, the CDR3 is TGTGCCAGCAGTTTTTCTATGACTACCGGGACTAGTAGATCCTACGAGCAGTACTTC.

The chain joins TRBV7-8 to TRBJ2-3; D possibly uses TRBD1 or TRBD2 (5 bases each). Germline CDR1 SGHVS, CDR2 FQNEAQ. V was pared by 6 bases and J by 1 base, with 20 bases between. CDR3 length equals 17 residues. The CDR3 sequence: CASSLDLRGAGTDTQYF. The CDR3 DNA follows: TGTGCCAGCAGTCTAGACCTTCGGGGCGCGGGCACAGATACGCAGTATTTT. The complete variable domain, with remaining parts taken from reference TRBV7-8 and TRBJ2-3, reads GAGVSQSPRYKVAKRGQDVALRCDPISGHVSLFWYQQALGQGPEFLTYFQNEAQLDKSGLPSDRFFAERPEGSVSTLKIQRTQQEDSAVYLCASSLDLRGAGTDTQYFGPGTRLTVL.

The gene calls are TRBV2 and TRBJ2-1; D is unresolved. Germline assignment: CDR1 SNHLY and CDR2 FYNNEI. The CDR3 totals 16 residues. The V gene lost 6 bases and the J gene lost 0 bases, with 15 bases spanning the gap. CDR3 coding DNA: TGTGCCAGCAGCCCAACAGTCCAGAGCTCCTACAATGAGCAGTTCTTC. It specifies CASSPTVQSSYNEQFF.

The J gene is TRBJ2-3, the V gene TRBV18; D is uncertain. V was pared by 5 bases and J by 0 bases, with 6 bases between. From germline, CDR1 is KGHSH and CDR2 LQKENI. The CDR3 sequence is 13 residues long. The CDR3 sequence: CASSATSTDTQYF. The CDR3, as DNA: TGTGCCAGCTCAGCCACTAGCACAGATACGCAGTATTTT.

This clonotype was observed a few times. The CDR3 nucleotides are TGTGCCAGCAGCCACGTCACCGGGGAGCTGTTTTTT. This sequence encodes CASSHVTGELFF. The rearrangement links TRBV2 to TRBJ2-2; no reliable D call. Germline CDR1 and CDR2: SNHLY and FYNNEI. The CDR3 sequence is 12 residues long. The V end was cut by 6 bases, the J end by 4 bases, with 6 bases between.

Notes on this clonotype: At one end the junction does not follow the germline gene, possibly because of a read error. The V and J genes are TRBV29-1 and TRBJ2-2, with a weak D call TRBD1 (5 bases). The CDR3 is 14 amino acids. CDR1 SQVTM and CDR2 ANQGSEA come from the germline V gene. In DNA form, the CDR3 reads TGCAGCGTTGTTTGGCAGGGTAACAACGGGGAGCTGTTTTTT. Its translation is CSVVWQGNNGELFF.

The rearrangement uses TRBV20-1 and TRBJ2-5; the match to TRBD1 covers 8 bases. Germline V CDR1 and CDR2: DFQATT, SNEGSKA (reference sequence). The V segment lost 6 bases and the J segment 5 bases; nucleotides outside the gene matches: 8. The CDR3 spans 13 residues. The CDR3 nucleotides read TGCAGTGCCTTCCCCAGGGGGCTGGAGACCCAGTACTTC. Translation gives CSAFPRGLETQYF.

This chain connects TRBV9 to TRBJ2-2; D tentatively reads TRBD1 or TRBD2 (5 bases each). Trimming took 3 bases from V and 0 from J, leaving 12 bases between them. Germline CDR1 is SGDLS and CDR2 is YYNGEE. The CDR3 extends over 16 amino acids. Here the CDR3 reads CASSEGSSTNTGELFF. For the CDR3, the DNA is TGTGCCAGCAGCGAGGGGAGTTCTACGAACACCGGGGAGCTGTTTTTT. The full variable domain, rest sourced from reference TRBV9 and TRBJ2-2, is DSGVTQTPKHLITATGQRVTLRCSPRSGDLSVYWYQQSLDQGLQFLIQYYNGEERAKGNILERFSAQQFPDLHSELNLSSLELGDSALYFCASSEGSSTNTGELFFGEGSRLTVL.

This clonotype has ten or more counts. The chain is built from TRBV7-9 and TRBJ2-1; TRBD1 is a possible D gene (6 bases). Trimming cost V 5 bases and J 5 bases, with 22 bases left between them. The CDR3 loop spans 17 amino acids. Looked up from germline, CDR1 is SEHNR and CDR2 is FQNEAQ (reference sequence). The CDR3: CASSPRGGTQGHNEQFF. The CDR3 DNA sequence: TGTGCCAGCAGCCCGAGAGGTGGGACACAGGGCCACAATGAGCAGTTCTTC.

The chain joins TRBV12-3 or TRBV12-4 to TRBJ1-5; unclear D gene. The CDR3 is 13 residues long. The V and J ends lost 6 bases and 9 bases respectively, with 15 bases between them. This CDR3 reads CASSQTQLGPQHF. CDR3 sequence (DNA): TGTGCCAGCAGCCAAACCCAACTCGGGCCCCAGCATTTT.

This clonotype was observed once. V and J are TRBV4-2 and TRBJ2-7, with 7 bases lining up with TRBD2. CDR1 LGHNA and CDR2 YNFKEQ come from the germline V gene. There are 15 residues in the CDR3. V trimming: 1 base; J trimming: 4 bases; junction bases outside the gene matches: 7. The CDR3 bases are TGTGCCAGCAGCCAAGTTTCAGCTAGCGGATACGAGCAGTACTTC. It yields the protein CASSQVSASGYEQYF.

The chain is built from TRBV5-1 and TRBJ1-6, with TRBD1 matching over 12 bases. With 0 bases clipped from V and 8 bases from J, the junction kept 3 bases outside the gene matches. The CDR3 runs to 16 residues. Germline V gives CDR1 SGHRS, CDR2 YFSETQ. CDR3 loop: CASSLAGTGGHSPLHF. DNA of the CDR3: TGCGCCAGCAGCTTGGCCGGGACAGGGGGCCATTCACCCCTCCACTTT.

The chain carries TRBV7-2 and TRBJ2-7, with TRBD2 matching over 13 bases. V lost 7 bases to trimming and J lost 6 bases; unmatched junction nucleotides: 6. The CDR3 sequence is 14 residues long. Germline V gives CDR1 SGHTA, CDR2 FQGNSA. CDR3 protein: CASTSGLAGSEQYF. In DNA, the CDR3 is TGTGCCAGCACCTCGGGACTAGCGGGATCCGAGCAGTACTTC.

The CDR3 protein is CASRSASGQVYEQYF. The CDR3 DNA reads TGTGCCAGCAGGTCCGCTTCGGGACAGGTCTACGAGCAGTACTTC. The genes are TRBV12-3 or TRBV12-4 and TRBJ2-7; 8 bases agree with TRBD1. There are 15 residues in the CDR3. J gave up 3 bases and V 6 bases, and 10 bases lay outside the gene matches.

This clonotype was picked up a small number of times. The rearrangement joins TRBV12-3 or TRBV12-4 to TRBJ2-3; 7 positions agree with TRBD2. J was trimmed by 1 base and V by 6 bases; bases with no gene match: 16. This CDR3 has 18 residues. For the CDR3, the DNA is TGTGCCAGCAGAACTTCGCGGGAGCTGTGGTGGGGCACAGATACGCAGTATTTT. Its translation: CASRTSRELWWGTDTQYF.

This clonotype was seen more than once but under ten times. V gene TRBV5-1 combines with J gene TRBJ2-7; 11 bases agree with TRBD1. Germline CDR1 and CDR2: SGHRS and YFSETQ. The CDR3 contains 16 residues. Trimming at V came to 1 base and at J to 7 bases, leaving 10 bases not matched to a gene. The CDR3, as DNA: TGCGCCAGCAGCTTGAGCACCGGACAGGGGGCTCGTGAGCAGTACTTC. Translation: CASSLSTGQGAREQYF.

The chain employs TRBV5-1 and TRBJ2-7, with D possibly matching TRBD2 (6 bases). This CDR3 is built from 12 residues. Germline CDR1 is SGHRS and CDR2 is YFSETQ. V was pared by 7 bases and J by 7 bases, with 15 bases between. CDR3 sequence: CASRDSAPEQYF. The CDR3 DNA is TGCGCCAGCCGGGACTCCGCCCCTGAGCAGTACTTC.

This chain joins TRBV7-9 and TRBJ2-1, with a possible D match to TRBD1 (6 bases). Germline V lookup: CDR1 SEHNR, CDR2 FQNEAQ (reference sequence). The CDR3 loop spans 14 amino acids. V was pared by 1 base and J by 7 bases, with 11 bases between. CDR3 protein: CASSLVGGLNEQFF. The CDR3, as DNA: TGTGCCAGCAGCTTAGTTGGGGGCCTTAATGAGCAGTTCTTC.

J is TRBJ2-7 and V is TRBV4-3; the D gene is possibly TRBD2 (6 bases). Germline loops: CDR1 LGHNA, CDR2 YSLEER. Trimming took 6 bases from V and 0 from J, leaving 9 bases between them. The CDR3 sequence is 13 residues long. The CDR3 sequence: CASSRGVSYEQYF. The CDR3 DNA is TGCGCCAGCAGTCGCGGGGTCTCCTACGAGCAGTACTTC.

The genes are TRBV2 and TRBJ2-7; TRBD2 matches 12 bases. The CDR3 extends over 13 amino acids. With 9 bases clipped from V and 2 bases from J, the junction kept 2 bases outside the gene matches. Germline CDR1 is SNHLY and CDR2 is FYNNEI. The DNA for the CDR3 is TGTGCCAGACGGACTAGCGGGGCCTACGAGCAGTACTTC. As protein: CARRTSGAYEQYF. Full variable domain (missing parts from reference TRBV2 and TRBJ2-7): EPEVTQTPSHQVTQMGQEVILRCVPISNHLYFYWYRQILGQKVEFLVSFYNNEISEKSEIFDDQFSVERPDGSNFTLKIRSTKLEDSAMYFCARRTSGAYEQYFGPGTRLTVT.

In its sample, this clonotype was seen a few times. The J gene is TRBJ1-2, the V gene TRBV6-2 or TRBV6-3; D perhaps matches TRBD1 (6 bases). The CDR3 runs to 15 residues. V dropped 0 bases and J dropped 4 bases, with 12 bases sitting between them. Germline V lookup: CDR1 MNHEY, CDR2 SVGEGT. CDR3 loop: CASSYSKEGVYGYTF. The CDR3, as DNA: TGTGCCAGCAGTTACTCTAAGGAGGGGGTCTATGGCTACACCTTC.

Here the CDR3 DNA reads TGTGCCAGCAGCCAAAACCCCGGGGGTACGCAGTATTTT. It specifies CASSQNPGGTQYF. The V and J genes are TRBV14 and TRBJ2-3, with D perhaps TRBD2 (6 bases). The germline V and J ends were trimmed by 2 bases and 8 bases, with 11 bases remaining between them. This CDR3 spans 13 amino acids. CDR1 and CDR2 (germline): SGHDN, FVKESK.